This T cell receptor beta chain was retrieved from a study of T cell responses to AZD1222 COVID-19 vaccine. Study results and limitations: In a largely white British group with more females than males, clonal diversity was possibly underestimated.

As regards this clone: Antigen unknown.

Trimming pared 1 base from V and 0 bases from J, leaving 9 bases between. From germline, CDR1 is LNHDA and CDR2 SQIVND (reference sequence). This CDR3 is built from 15 residues. The repertoire was sequenced with immunoSEQ multiplex PCR; TCRdb's copy has only in-frame clones and lacks some. The sample contains tens of thousands of clones, roughly 90% of which appear only once. The sequence derives from an adult in good health. The sequencing here drew on peripheral blood, taken on day 0 of AZD1222 vaccination. The chain combines TRBV19 with TRBJ1-1, with a tentative D call TRBD1 (5 bases). Written as DNA, the CDR3 is TGTGCCAGTAGTATAGTCCAGGGCTTGAACACTGAAGCTTTCTTT. Its translation: CASSIVQGLNTEAFF.